One sample yielded the 18 T cell receptor beta chains listed below, sequenced in a study of tumor-infiltrating lymphocytes in primary liver carcinoma. Both RNA and DNA were isolated together from around 20-30 mg of bulk tissue that had not been sorted. Synthesis of TCR beta cDNA was carried out from about 500 ng total RNA with a constant-region primer. A slightly modified ARM-PCR protocol with three nested multiplex PCR rounds produced these TCR beta libraries. Two initial PCR rounds of about 11 cycles each paired TRBV1-TRBV30 forward primers with a C-beta reverse primer. TCRdb ran MiXCR on the multiplex PCR reads and lists one entry per CDR3 protein. The table has roughly 80,000 distinct CDR3 sequences, around 70% seen once. The sequenced material came from liver tumor tissue from sampling region 1. Described subset: tumor region T1, superior pole. Every receptor here comes from a man between 35 and 55 years old with primary liver carcinoma and hepatitis B virus infection.

Of note for this clonotype: This may be a read error, as it is one base from a much larger clone. The rearrangement links TRBV6-1 to TRBJ2-7, with 7 bases lining up with TRBD1. Germline CDR1 MNHNS, CDR2 SASEGT. The CDR3 spans 12 residues. Here the CDR3 DNA reads TGTGCCAGCAGTCTCCCTACAGGGGAGCGGTACTTC. It specifies CASSLPTGERYF.

In DNA, the CDR3 is TGTGCCAGCAGCTTATCCGTTGGACTAGCGGGAGAAGTTTACAATGAGCAGTTCTTC. This translates into CASSLSVGLAGEVYNEQFF. The chain is built from TRBV11-2 and TRBJ2-1; TRBD2 matches 13 bases. J gave up 4 bases and V 2 bases, and 11 bases lay outside the gene matches. This CDR3 contains 19 residues. The germline V gene has CDR1 SGHAT and CDR2 FQNNGV. The whole variable domain, filled in from reference TRBV11-2 and TRBJ2-1, reads EAGVAQSPRYKIIEKRQSVAFWCNPISGHATLYWYQQILGQGPKLLIQFQNNGVVDDSQLPKDRFSAERLKGVDSTLKIQPAKLEDSAVYLCASSLSVGLAGEVYNEQFFGPGTRLTVL.

Concerning this clonotype itself: A read error may produce the germline difference seen at one junction end. The chain links TRBV11-2 to TRBJ2-1; D unresolved. The CDR3 has 14 residues. Germline loops: CDR1 SGHAT, CDR2 FQNNGV. The DNA of the CDR3 is TGTGCCAGCAGCCCCCGGACCTACCCCAATGAGCGGTTCTTC. Its translation: CASSPRTYPNERFF.

About this clonotype: Germline is not matched at one junction end, which may reflect a read error. This rearrangement joins TRBV12-3 or TRBV12-4 to TRBJ2-1; TRBD1 might be the D (6 bases). The CDR3 sequence is 15 residues long. Here the CDR3 reads CASSFRDTTYNEQFF. CDR3 coding DNA: TGTGCCAGCAGTTTCCGGGACACTACCTACAATGAACAGTTCTTC.

In this sample, this clonotype turned up many times. J is TRBJ2-1 and V is TRBV28, with TRBD2 matching 7 bases. The junction had 12 bases not matched to a gene; V was cut back by 5 bases and J by 8 bases. CDR1 and CDR2 from the germline V gene are MDHEN and SYDVKM. CDR3 length equals 15 residues. The CDR3 region has the DNA TGTGCCAGCAGTCCCGGACTAGGCCCTGCTTATGAGCAGTTCTTC. Amino acid sequence: CASSPGLGPAYEQFF.

The chain couples TRBV5-4 to TRBJ2-1; 11 positions agree with TRBD2. The CDR3 is 18 amino acids. The germline gives CDR1 SGHNT, CDR2 YYREEE (reference sequence). Trimming removed 4 bases from V and 2 bases from J; junction bases left unmatched: 11. CDR3 in amino acids: CASSQVLAGDGPYNEQFF. CDR3 nucleotide sequence: TGTGCCAGCAGCCAAGTACTAGCGGGAGATGGGCCCTACAATGAGCAGTTCTTC.

To note about this clonotype: The junction differs from germline at one of its ends, possibly a read error. V usage is TRBV6-2 or TRBV6-3 and J usage is TRBJ2-7; the match to TRBD1 covers 7 bases. Germline V CDR1 and CDR2: MNHEY, SVGEGT. This CDR3 comprises 16 residues. CDR3 sequence (DNA): TGTGCCAGCAGTTACTCACTAGGGGACAGCTTCTACGAGCAATACTTC. Residues: CASSYSLGDSFYEQYF.

J is TRBJ2-5 and V is TRBV20-1, with 13 bases matching TRBD2. Looked up from germline, CDR1 is DFQATT and CDR2 is SNEGSKA (reference sequence). J lost 3 bases, V lost 1 base, and 11 bases had no gene match. The CDR3 totals 18 residues. The CDR3 loop reads CSARVIRLAGGMEETQYF. As DNA, the CDR3 is TGCAGTGCTAGAGTTATTAGACTAGCGGGAGGAATGGAAGAGACCCAGTACTTC.

This clonotype appeared many times. This chain uses TRBV12-3 or TRBV12-4 with TRBJ2-7; D is unclear. The CDR3 loop spans 12 amino acids. Trimming pared 2 bases from V and 4 bases from J, leaving 6 bases between. The CDR3 coding sequence is TGTGCCAGCAGTTTATTTTCTTACGAGCAGTACTTC. Translated: CASSLFSYEQYF.

With regard to this clonotype: The junction departs from germline at one end; a sequencing error may be responsible. The V call is TRBV11-1, the J call TRBJ2-3; 9 bases match TRBD2. The CDR3 spans 16 residues. Germline CDR1 SGHAT, CDR2 FQDESV (reference sequence). CDR3 region: CASNKRLAVSTDTQYF. In DNA form, the CDR3 reads TGTGCCAGCAACAAGAGACTAGCGGTTAGCACAGATACACAGTATTTT.

This sequence joins TRBV28 and TRBJ1-4, with TRBD1 as a possible D gene (5 bases). This CDR3 region has 14 residues. Germline CDR1 MDHEN, CDR2 SYDVKM. The CDR3 nucleotides read TGTGACACCAGTTTTCCCGGGGGTAATGAAAAACTGTTTTTT. It encodes CDTSFPGGNEKLFF.

This clonotype was observed many times. This chain joins TRBV6-1 and TRBJ2-1; TRBD2 might be the D (5 bases). This CDR3 has 15 amino acids. The germline gives CDR1 MNHNS, CDR2 SASEGT. V was shortened by 0 bases and J by 7 bases, with 13 bases between the two germline ends. For the CDR3, the DNA is TGTGCCAGCAGTGAAGCGGGAGTTGAACTTAATGAGCAGTTCTTC. This sequence encodes CASSEAGVELNEQFF.

To note about this clonotype: Since a much larger clone is just one base distant, this may be a read error. The chain links TRBV7-9 to TRBJ2-7; the match to TRBD1 covers 9 bases. V shed 5 bases, J shed 6 bases, and the junction held 8 bases outside the gene matches. CDR3 length: 14 amino acids. From germline, CDR1 is SEHNR and CDR2 FQNEAQ (reference sequence). This CDR3 is CASSPPGTGFEQYF. Here the CDR3 DNA reads TGTGCCAGCAGCCCACCCGGGACAGGGTTCGAGCAGTACTTC.

V gene TRBV6-1 combines with J gene TRBJ2-3; TRBD2 matches 7 bases. From germline, CDR1 is MNHNS and CDR2 SASEGT. The length of the CDR3 is 13 residues. V dropped 6 bases and J dropped 8; count of bases not matched to a gene: 8. The CDR3 loop is CASRPRGEGTQYF. The DNA of the CDR3 is TGTGCCAGCAGACCGAGAGGGGAGGGTACGCAGTATTTT.

A word on this clonotype: No conserved phenylalanine or tryptophan ends this CDR3, so it is likely a read error. This chain links TRBV4-1 with TRBJ2-1; the D is unclear. The V end was cut by 2 bases, the J end by 7 bases, with 15 bases between. This CDR3 is built from 15 residues. In germline, CDR1 is MGHRA, CDR2 YSYEKL. CDR3 sequence reads: CASSQLGLEYNEQFI. The CDR3 nucleotides read TGCGCCAGCAGCCAATTAGGCCTCGAGTATAATGAGCAGTTCATC.

A remark on this clonotype: A single base separates this from a much larger clone, so it may be a read error. The V gene is TRBV20-1, the J gene TRBJ2-5; TRBD1 might be the D (5 bases). The CDR3 spans 11 residues. Germline assignment: CDR1 DFQATT and CDR2 SNEGSKA (reference sequence). V was cut by 6 bases and J by 5 bases, with 10 bases left in between. The CDR3 loop reads CSAWGKETQYF. The CDR3 DNA reads as TGCAGTGCGTGGGGCAAGGAGACCCAGTACTTC.

This clonotype showed up just once. An end of the junction differs from the germline gene, which may be a read error. V gene TRBV29-1 combines with J gene TRBJ2-7; 12 positions agree with TRBD2. CDR1 is SQVTM and CDR2 is ANQGSEA in the germline V gene. The CDR3 length is 15 residues. The CDR3 DNA sequence: TGCTGCGCCACGGGACTAGCGGGCGGACTGGGCGAGCACTACTTC. This gives the protein CCATGLAGGLGEHYF.

Worth noting for this clonotype: A much larger clone lies one base from this, so it may be a read error. The rearrangement links TRBV30 to TRBJ1-1; D call uncertain. This CDR3 has 13 residues. Germline lookup yields CDR1 GTSNPN and CDR2 SVGIG (reference sequence). CDR3: CAWSPPGYTDAFF. The CDR3, as DNA: TGTGCCTGGAGCCCCCCCGGCTACACTGATGCTTTCTTT.